The subject of this entry is one TCR beta chain. This entry belongs to a study of T cells in Graves' hyperthyroidism and ophthalmopathy. The ends were cut back, 0 bases at V and 3 bases at J, with 18 bases in the middle. CDR3 length equals 17 residues. Germline loops: CDR1 SGHRS, CDR2 YFSETQ. The authors obtained PBMCs from 7.5 to 10 ml of fresh peripheral blood. RNA transcripts gave rise to amplified TCR beta CDR3 regions. Initially, a first-round RT-PCR of the TCR CDR3 employed the HTBI primer set. From the multiplex PCR reads, TCRdb called clonotypes with MiXCR, one entry per CDR3 protein. The sample yields over 350,000 distinct CDR3 sequences, over 11% seen once.

The V and J genes are TRBV5-1 and TRBJ1-2; weak D call: TRBD1 (5 bases). The receptor was isolated from a man aged 45-65 years with Graves' ophthalmopathy. Sequencing was carried out using blood. The CDR3 region is CASSLDLGAQGHYGYTF. The CDR3 DNA sequence: TGCGCCAGCAGCTTGGATTTGGGTGCCCAGGGACACTATGGCTACACCTTC.